The 3 T cell receptor beta chains given below trace back to one sample, sequenced in a study of T cells expressing NK-cell markers. TCRdb reanalyzed the 5' RACE reads, giving one entry per CDR3 protein sequence and no DNA. This sample's clone table lists under 500,000 distinct CDR3 sequences. Sequenced: blood T cells: a sorted CD56 or NKG2C T cell subset, CD4+ or CD8+ T cells, or bulk PBMC T cells (not recorded which). Every receptor here comes from a woman between 18 and 75 years old in good health.

The chain is built from TRBV7-2 and TRBJ1-4; the D call from TCRdb, TRBD1, cannot be confirmed without DNA. Germline V gene sequence: CDR1 SGHTA, CDR2 FQGNSA. This CDR3 comprises 17 residues. CDR3 sequence: CASSLHPTGGANEKLFF.

The rearrangement uses TRBV20-1 and TRBJ2-2; as DNA is missing, the TRBD2 call by TCRdb cannot be tested. This CDR3 contains 16 residues. Germline lookup yields CDR1 DFQATT and CDR2 SNEGSKA (reference sequence). CDR3 amino acids: CSARDARAGGSGELFF.

V and J are TRBV11-2 and TRBJ2-3; checking the TCRdb D call of TRBD1 is not possible without DNA. The CDR3 has 14 amino acids. CDR1 is SGHAT, CDR2 FQNNGV, per germline. The CDR3 region is CASSWGSGPDTQYF.